This T cell receptor (beta chain) was identified during a study of radiotherapy plus CTLA-4 blockade in lung cancer. Study-level findings and limits: Blood saw expansion of tumor-derived TCR clones after radiotherapy plus ipilimumab.

Germline CDR1 and CDR2: ENHRY and SYGVKD. V shed 3 bases and J 8 bases; nucleotides not matched to a gene: 13. CDR3 size: 16 residues. About this clone: Its target is not known.

Clones were read by immunoSEQ multiplex PCR, and TCRdb kept only the in-frame ones, dropping some. This repertoire shows more than 95,000 clones, 60% to 75% found once; its top ten account for 2.8%. The TCR sequence derives from a human donor with non-small cell lung cancer who had a partial response to radiotherapy plus ipilimumab. Some clones in this sample may be carry-over from other donors' samples. This chain links TRBV10-3 with TRBJ2-3, with 8 bases aligning to TRBD2. The source material was peripheral blood, sampled from a patient treated with radiotherapy plus ipilimumab. The CDR3, as DNA: TGTGCCATCAGTGAAAGGGATAGGGAAGCGGGGGCTACGCAGTATTTT. It specifies CAISERDREAGATQYF.